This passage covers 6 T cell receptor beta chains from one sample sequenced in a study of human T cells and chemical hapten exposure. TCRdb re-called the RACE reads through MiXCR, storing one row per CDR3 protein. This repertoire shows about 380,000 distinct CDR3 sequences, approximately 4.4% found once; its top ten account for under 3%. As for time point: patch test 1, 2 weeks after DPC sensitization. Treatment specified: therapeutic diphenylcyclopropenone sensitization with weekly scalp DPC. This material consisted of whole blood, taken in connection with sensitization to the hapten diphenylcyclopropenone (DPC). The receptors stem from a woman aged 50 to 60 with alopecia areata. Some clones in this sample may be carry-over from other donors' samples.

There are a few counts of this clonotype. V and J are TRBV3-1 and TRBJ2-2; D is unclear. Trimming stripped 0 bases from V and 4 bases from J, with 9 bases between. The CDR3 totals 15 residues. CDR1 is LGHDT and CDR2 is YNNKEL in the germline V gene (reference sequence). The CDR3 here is CASSQEGRVTGELFF. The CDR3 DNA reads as TGTGCCAGCAGCCAAGAGGGCAGAGTCACCGGGGAGCTGTTTTTT.

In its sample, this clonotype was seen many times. CDR3 coding DNA: TGCAGCGCCGTGGGGACATTGAACACTGAAGCTTTCTTT. This gives the protein CSAVGTLNTEAFF. J is TRBJ1-1 and V is TRBV29-1, with a weak D call TRBD1 (6 bases). Looked up from germline, CDR1 is SQVTM and CDR2 is ANQGSEA. The V end was cut by 7 bases, the J end by 0 bases, with 12 bases between. CDR3 size: 13 residues.

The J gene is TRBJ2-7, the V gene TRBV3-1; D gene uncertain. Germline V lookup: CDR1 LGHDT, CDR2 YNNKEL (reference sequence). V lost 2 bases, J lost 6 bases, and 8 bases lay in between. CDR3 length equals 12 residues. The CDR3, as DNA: TGTGCCAGCAGCCAAAGTACCCGCGAGCAGTACTTC. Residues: CASSQSTREQYF.

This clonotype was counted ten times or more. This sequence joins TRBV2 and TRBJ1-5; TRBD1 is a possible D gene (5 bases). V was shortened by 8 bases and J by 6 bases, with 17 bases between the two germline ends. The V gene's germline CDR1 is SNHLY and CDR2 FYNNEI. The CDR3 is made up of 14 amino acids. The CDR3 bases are TGTGCCAGCGGTTTGGGGGATACGGGTCAGCCCCAGCATTTT. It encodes CASGLGDTGQPQHF.

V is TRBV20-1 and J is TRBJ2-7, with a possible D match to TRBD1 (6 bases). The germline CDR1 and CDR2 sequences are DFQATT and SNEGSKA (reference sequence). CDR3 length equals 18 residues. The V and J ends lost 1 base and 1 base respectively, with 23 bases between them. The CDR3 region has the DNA TGCAGTGCTAGAGGATCTCGCGGCCCGAACAGGGTTTCCTACGAGCAGTACTTC. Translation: CSARGSRGPNRVSYEQYF.

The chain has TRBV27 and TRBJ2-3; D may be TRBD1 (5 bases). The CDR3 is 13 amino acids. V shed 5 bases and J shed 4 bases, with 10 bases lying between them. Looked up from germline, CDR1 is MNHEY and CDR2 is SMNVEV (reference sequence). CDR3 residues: CASSPRVADTQYF. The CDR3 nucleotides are TGTGCCAGCAGTCCCAGGGTCGCAGATACGCAGTATTTT.